The 27 T cell receptor beta chains below come from one sample, sequenced in a study of shared clonotypes between healthy human individuals (dated by TCRdb to 2018 to 2020). Library prep was done by the immunoSEQ multiplex PCR assay. What TCRdb holds here is the immuneACCESS table cut down to in-frame rearrangements. Part of the clones is not present; checked against another copy, under half of the missing clones reflect an unresolved V gene, and the others are unexplained. For this sample the table gives hundreds of thousands of clones, of which 70% to 80% were detected only once. The ten largest clones take up more than 10% of the sample. Sequencing input: PBMCs. The receptors originated from a woman in her thirties or forties in good health. Some clones in this sample may be carry-over from other donors' samples.

This CDR3 is CASSDKDYEQYF. DNA of the CDR3: TGTGCCAGCAGCGACAAGGATTACGAGCAGTACTTC. The genes are TRBV11-2 and TRBJ2-5; D is ambiguous. The end of the DNA aligns better with TRBJ2-7, so the J call may be wrong. Germline CDR1 SGHAT, CDR2 FQNNGV. There are 12 residues in the CDR3.

The V gene is TRBV19, the J gene TRBJ1-1; D is unclear. There are 13 residues in the CDR3. V lost 8 bases to trimming and J lost 8 bases, with 18 bases between them. Germline CDR1 reads LNHDA; CDR2 reads SQIVND (reference sequence). CDR3 sequence reads: CASSGRIPPEAFF. The CDR3, as DNA: TGTGCCAGTTCCGGTCGGATCCCGCCGGAAGCTTTCTTT.

This clone has a handful of counts. V and J are TRBV4-2 and TRBJ1-4; D remains unclear. The germline V gene encodes CDR1 LGHNA and CDR2 YNFKEQ. The CDR3 extends over 16 amino acids. V was trimmed by 0 bases and J by 13 bases, leaving 21 bases between them. Here the CDR3 reads CASSQELAGLTIALFF. CDR3 coding DNA: TGTGCCAGCAGCCAAGAGTTAGCCGGCTTAACTATAGCACTGTTTTTT.

This rearrangement joins TRBV29-1 to TRBJ2-3; 7 bases fit TRBD1. V lost 3 bases to trimming and J lost 5 bases; unmatched junction nucleotides: 2. This CDR3 is 12 amino acids long. CDR1 and CDR2 (germline): SQVTM, ANQGSEA. The CDR3 is CSVEQGEDTQYF. The CDR3 coding sequence is TGCAGCGTTGAGCAGGGGGAAGATACGCAGTATTTT.

With respect to this clone: A read error is the likely source, as a far larger clone sits one nucleotide away. The chain has TRBV15 and TRBJ2-7; D not certain. Germline V gene data show CDR1 as LNHNV and CDR2 as YYDKDF (reference sequence). The CDR3 length is 12 residues. DNA of the CDR3: TGTGCCACCAGCAGAGATGAGGACGAGCGGTACTTC. Its protein product is CATSRDEDERYF.

The V and J genes are TRBV7-2 and TRBJ1-2, with D hard to call. Germline V lookup: CDR1 SGHTA, CDR2 FQGNSA. With 0 bases removed from V and 3 bases from J, the gap between germline ends came to 8 bases. CDR3 size: 14 residues. The CDR3 DNA sequence: TGTGCCAGCAGCTTAGCCCGGTGGGACTATGGCTACACCTTC. It translates to CASSLARWDYGYTF.

The chain employs TRBV29-1 and TRBJ1-1; D is unresolved. The V gene's germline CDR1 is SQVTM and CDR2 ANQGSEA. This CDR3 contains 13 residues. The ends were cut back, 1 base at V and 3 bases at J, with 9 bases in the middle. CDR3 coding DNA: TGCAGCGTTGAAGGGAGGGCGGACACTGAAGCTTTCTTT. Amino acids: CSVEGRADTEAFF.

The genes are TRBV6-9 and TRBJ2-7; TRBD2 matches at 8 bases. The J segment lost 2 bases and the V segment lost 6 bases, leaving 18 bases of the junction unmatched. The CDR3 totals 18 residues. Germline CDR1 MNHGY, CDR2 SVAAGI. The CDR3 nucleotides are TGTGCCAGCAGGATTAGCGGGGTAGCGAGAAAAACAACCTACGAGCAGTACTTC. Translation gives CASRISGVARKTTYEQYF.

About this clone: With a far larger clone one base away, a read error is the likely cause. The genes are TRBV29-1 and TRBJ1-3; D gene unclear. The CDR3 is made up of 13 amino acids. In germline, CDR1 is SQVTM, CDR2 ANQGSEA. The CDR3 is CSVAWSLGNTMYF. The CDR3 region has the DNA TGCAGCGTTGCCTGGTCTCTCGGAAACACCATGTATTTT.

The chain uses TRBV4-1 and TRBJ1-5, with 8 bases matching TRBD1. Trimming took 6 bases from V and 6 from J; bases not matched to a gene: 7. Looked up from germline, CDR1 is MGHRA and CDR2 is YSYEKL. The CDR3 has 14 amino acids. The CDR3 DNA is TGCGCCAGCAGTCGTACAGGGGGTCCTCAGCCCCAGCATTTT. Protein sequence: CASSRTGGPQPQHF.

A word on this clone: With a far larger clone one base away, a read error is the likely cause. This same CDR3 is encoded by further DNA sequences in the sample. The chain recombines TRBV7-2 with TRBJ1-2; 8 positions match TRBD1. CDR3 length equals 15 residues. Germline loops: CDR1 SGHTA, CDR2 FQGNSA. V trimming: 3 bases; J trimming: 8 bases; junction bases outside the gene matches: 11. The CDR3 protein is CASSLGPDRGGGYTF. In DNA form, the CDR3 reads TGTGCCAGCAGCTTGGGGCCAGACAGGGGAGGAGGCTACACCTTC.

This clone was found many times. J is TRBJ2-3 and V is TRBV30; 8 bases map to TRBD1. The CDR3 length is 13 residues. CDR1 is GTSNPN and CDR2 is SVGIG in the germline V gene (reference sequence). V was pared by 8 bases and J by 3 bases, with 7 bases of the junction left unmatched. For the CDR3, the DNA is TGTGCCACGGACAGGGAATGGACAGATACGCAGTATTTT. Translating it yields CATDREWTDTQYF.

With regard to this clone: A much bigger clone sits one base away, suggesting this may be a read error. Other nucleotide sequences from this sample produce the same CDR3. CDR3 DNA sequence: TGTGCCAGCAGCGTAGAAGGGACGGACGGAGATACGCAGTATTTC. Amino acid sequence: CASSVEGTDGDTQYF. This chain connects TRBV9 to TRBJ2-3; D tentatively fits TRBD1 or TRBD2 (5 bases each). The CDR3 consists of 15 residues. The germline V gene has CDR1 SGDLS and CDR2 YYNGEE.

This clone turned up a few times. Other DNA sequences in the same sample also yield this CDR3. The chain is built from TRBV5-1 and TRBJ2-2; TRBD1 might be the D (6 bases). CDR3 size: 15 residues. Germline loops: CDR1 SGHRS, CDR2 YFSETQ. Between the trimmed V and J ends, which lost 1 base and 2 bases, there was a span of 9 bases. CDR3 sequence reads: CASSLTGPNTGELFF. The CDR3 bases are TGCGCCAGCAGCTTGACAGGGCCCAACACCGGGGAGCTGTTTTTT.

A remark on this clone: A much larger clone differs from this one at a single base, so this may be a read error. The V gene is TRBV30, the J gene TRBJ1-2; D unresolved. Germline V gene sequence: CDR1 GTSNPN, CDR2 SVGIG (reference sequence). The CDR3 is 13 amino acids. V lost 4 bases and J lost 0, with 9 bases in between. CDR3 sequence reads: CAWKASPNYGYTF. The CDR3 DNA reads as TGTGCCTGGAAGGCTTCCCCTAACTATGGCTACACCTTC.

This sequence joins TRBV6-6 and TRBJ1-1; 7 nucleotides line up with TRBD1. Trimming took 5 bases from V and 1 from J; bases not matched to a gene: 1. Germline V gene lookup returns CDR1 MNHNY and CDR2 SVGAGI (reference sequence). This CDR3 has 13 residues. CDR3 DNA sequence: TGTGCCAGCAGTCCAGGGGGGAACACTGAAGCTTTCTTT. This gives the protein CASSPGGNTEAFF.

The genes are TRBV7-3 and TRBJ2-2; D ambiguous. V dropped 2 bases and J dropped 0 bases, with 4 bases sitting between them. The CDR3 has 14 residues. Germline CDR1 and CDR2: SGHTA and FQGTGA. The CDR3 bases are TGTGCCAGCAGCTTACTCGCGAACACCGGGGAGCTGTTTTTT. It translates to CASSLLANTGELFF.

This chain joins TRBV7-9 and TRBJ2-1; 12 positions match TRBD2. The CDR3 consists of 15 residues. Germline CDR1 and CDR2: SEHNR and FQNEAQ (reference sequence). With V trimmed by 7 bases and J by 5 bases, 6 bases remained unmatched. The chain's CDR3 is CASTSGLAGHNEQFF. The CDR3 nucleotides read TGTGCCAGCACCTCGGGACTAGCGGGTCACAATGAGCAGTTCTTC.

As for this clone: A far larger clone lies a single base away; this is likely a read error. Additional DNA sequences in this sample encode the identical CDR3. The rearrangement links TRBV30 to TRBJ2-7; a weak D match, TRBD2 (6 bases). The CDR3 totals 13 residues. The germline V and J ends were trimmed by 3 bases and 1 base, with 10 bases remaining between them. The V gene's germline CDR1 is GTSNPN and CDR2 SVGIG (reference sequence). The CDR3 coding sequence is TGTGCCTGGAGGACCGGGGGTTCCTACGAGCAGTACTTC. This codes for CAWRTGGSYEQYF.

This chain joins TRBV7-9 and TRBJ2-7; TRBD2 agrees at 11 bases. Germline trimming cut 0 bases from V and 3 bases from J; bases unmatched to any gene: 4. Per the germline V gene, CDR1 is SEHNR and CDR2 is FQNEAQ (reference sequence). This CDR3 has 16 amino acids. CDR3 sequence: CASSLALAGGFYEQYF. The CDR3 DNA reads as TGTGCCAGCAGCTTAGCCCTAGCGGGAGGCTTCTACGAGCAGTACTTC.

This chain connects TRBV10-1 to TRBJ2-7; D call uncertain. The CDR3 length is 13 residues. Germline CDR1 is WNHNN and CDR2 is SYGVQD (reference sequence). The V and J ends lost 7 bases and 1 base respectively, with 11 bases between them. As DNA, the CDR3 is TGCGCCAGCACCAGAAGGGCTTCCTACGAGCAGTACTTC. This encodes CASTRRASYEQYF.

This chain joins TRBV11-2 and TRBJ2-3; 8 bases map to TRBD1. The CDR3 length is 14 residues. CDR1 and CDR2 from the germline V gene are SGHAT and FQNNGV. Trimming at V came to 5 bases and at J to 2 bases, leaving 3 bases not matched to a gene. In nucleotides, the CDR3 is TGTGCCAGCAGCCTGGACAGGGTCACAGATACGCAGTATTTT. Residues: CASSLDRVTDTQYF.

The chain employs TRBV28 and TRBJ2-3, with D tentatively TRBD1 or TRBD2 (6 bases each). CDR3 size: 15 residues. The germline V gene encodes CDR1 MDHEN and CDR2 SYDVKM. The V gene lost 6 bases and the J gene lost 3 bases, with 16 bases spanning the gap. CDR3 in amino acids: CASSKPGARTDTQYF. The DNA for the CDR3 is TGTGCCAGCAGCAAACCGGGGGCCAGAACAGATACGCAGTATTTT.

As regards this clone: A much more abundant neighbour one base away suggests this may be a read error. The V and J genes are TRBV2 and TRBJ1-2; D is ambiguous. The CDR3 extends over 13 amino acids. Germline V CDR1 and CDR2: SNHLY, FYNNEI. Trimming took 3 bases from V and 3 from J, leaving 8 bases between them. The CDR3 reads CASSDNSDYGYTF. The CDR3 DNA sequence: TGTGCCAGCAGTGATAACAGCGACTATGGCTACACCTTC.

The chain joins TRBV11-3 to TRBJ2-5; D gene unclear. The V gene lost 7 bases and the J gene lost 1 base, with 16 bases spanning the gap. Germline lookup yields CDR1 SGHNT and CDR2 YENEEA. The CDR3 length is 15 residues. CDR3 bases: TGTGCCAGCACCACAAGTAACGCCCTCCAAGAGACCCAGTACTTC. It is translated as CASTTSNALQETQYF.

The chain is built from TRBV10-3 and TRBJ2-3; D unclear. The ends were cut back, 7 bases at V and 2 bases at J, with 16 bases in the middle. The CDR3 sequence is 15 residues long. Germline CDR1 ENHRY, CDR2 SYGVKD. CDR3 sequence (DNA): TGTGCCATCAAAACGACAAAAGAGTCCACAGATACGCAGTATTTT. Translation gives CAIKTTKESTDTQYF.

As to this clone: Other DNA sequences in the same sample also yield this CDR3. In DNA form, the CDR3 reads TGTGCCAGCAGATCCACAGGGGGCGAGCAGTACTTC. Translating gives CASRSTGGEQYF. The rearrangement links TRBV6-6 to TRBJ2-7, with 8 bases matching TRBD1. J lost 6 bases, V lost 6 bases, and 4 bases had no gene match. The CDR3 has 12 amino acids. Germline-derived CDR1 and CDR2 are MNHNY and SVGAGI (reference sequence).